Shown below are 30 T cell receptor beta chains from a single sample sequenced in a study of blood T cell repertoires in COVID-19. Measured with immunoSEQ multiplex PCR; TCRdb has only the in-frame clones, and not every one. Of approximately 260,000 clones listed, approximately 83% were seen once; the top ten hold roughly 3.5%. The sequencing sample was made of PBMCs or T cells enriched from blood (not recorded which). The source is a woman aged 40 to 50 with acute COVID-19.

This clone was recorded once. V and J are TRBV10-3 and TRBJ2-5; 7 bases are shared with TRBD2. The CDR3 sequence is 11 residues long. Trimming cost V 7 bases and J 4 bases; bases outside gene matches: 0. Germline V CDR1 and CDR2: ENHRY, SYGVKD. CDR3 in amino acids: CAITSGETQYF. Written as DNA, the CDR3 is TGTGCCATCACTAGCGGAGAGACCCAGTACTTC.

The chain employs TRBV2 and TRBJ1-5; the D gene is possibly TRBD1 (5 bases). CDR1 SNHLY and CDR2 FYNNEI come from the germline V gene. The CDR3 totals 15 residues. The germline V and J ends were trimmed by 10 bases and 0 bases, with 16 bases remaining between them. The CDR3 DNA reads TGTGCCACCGGCTTGGGGGGGAATAGCAATCAGCCCCAGCATTTT. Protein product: CATGLGGNSNQPQHF.

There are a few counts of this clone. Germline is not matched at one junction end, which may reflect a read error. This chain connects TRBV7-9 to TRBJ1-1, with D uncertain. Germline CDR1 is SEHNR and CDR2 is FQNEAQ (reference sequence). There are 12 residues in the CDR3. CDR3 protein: CASSFEAPEAFF. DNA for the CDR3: TGTGCCAGCAGCTTCGAAGCCCCTGAGGCTTTCTTT.

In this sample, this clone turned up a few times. As DNA, the CDR3 is TGTGCCAGTAGTATACAGGGGGGCCATACGCAGTATTTT. Amino acids: CASSIQGGHTQYF. The chain joins TRBV19 to TRBJ2-3; D may be TRBD1 (7 bases). Germline CDR1 is LNHDA and CDR2 is SQIVND (reference sequence). There are 13 residues in the CDR3. V lost 2 bases and J lost 7, with 10 bases in between.

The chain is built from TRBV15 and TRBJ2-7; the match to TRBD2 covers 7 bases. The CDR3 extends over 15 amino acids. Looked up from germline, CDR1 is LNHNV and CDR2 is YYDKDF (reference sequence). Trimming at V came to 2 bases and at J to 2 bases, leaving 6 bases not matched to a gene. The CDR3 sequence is CATSRLAVGAYEQYF. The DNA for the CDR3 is TGTGCCACCAGCAGACTAGCGGTTGGGGCCTACGAGCAGTACTTC.

CDR3: CASTGGQYENQPQHF. The DNA for the CDR3 is TGTGCCAGTACGGGCGGACAGTATGAAAATCAGCCCCAGCATTTT. The chain uses TRBV19 and TRBJ1-5; possible D gene TRBD1, 6 bases. Between the trimmed V and J ends, which lost 7 bases and 4 bases, there was a span of 17 bases. The CDR3 runs 15 residues. Germline loops: CDR1 LNHDA, CDR2 SQIVND (reference sequence). The entire variable domain, with the rest obtained from reference TRBV19 and TRBJ1-5, is as follows: DGGITQSPKYLFRKEGQNVTLSCEQNLNHDAMYWYRQDPGQGLRLIYYSQIVNDFQKGDIAEGYSVSREKKESFPLTVTSAQKNPTAFYLCASTGGQYENQPQHFGDGTRLSIL.

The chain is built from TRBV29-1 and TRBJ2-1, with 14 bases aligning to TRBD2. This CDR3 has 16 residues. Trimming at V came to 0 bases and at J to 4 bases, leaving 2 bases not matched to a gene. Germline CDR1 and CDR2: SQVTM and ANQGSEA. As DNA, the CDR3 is TGCAGCGTTGAAGACCGGACTAGCGGGAGGTACAATGAGCAGTTCTTC. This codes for CSVEDRTSGRYNEQFF.

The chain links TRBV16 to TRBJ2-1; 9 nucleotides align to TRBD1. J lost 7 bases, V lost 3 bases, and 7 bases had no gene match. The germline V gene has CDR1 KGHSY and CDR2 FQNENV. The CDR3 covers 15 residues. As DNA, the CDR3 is TGTGCCAGCAGCCATACGGGACAGGGAAAGAATGAGCAGTTCTTC. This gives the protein CASSHTGQGKNEQFF.

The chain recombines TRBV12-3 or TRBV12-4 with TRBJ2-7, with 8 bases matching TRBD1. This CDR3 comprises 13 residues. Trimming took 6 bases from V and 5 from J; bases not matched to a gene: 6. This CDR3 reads CASRGQGGHEQYF. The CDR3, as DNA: TGTGCCAGCAGAGGACAGGGTGGGCACGAGCAGTACTTC.

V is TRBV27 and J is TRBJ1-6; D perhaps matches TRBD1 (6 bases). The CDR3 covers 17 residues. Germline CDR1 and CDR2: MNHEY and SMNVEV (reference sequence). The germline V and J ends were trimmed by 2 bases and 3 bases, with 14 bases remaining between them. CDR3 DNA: TGTGCCAGCAGTTTAGACCTGGACAGCTTCTATAATTCACCCCTCCACTTT. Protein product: CASSLDLDSFYNSPLHF.

CDR3 loop: CASSISPTGRRNEQFF. The CDR3, as DNA: TGTGCCAGTAGTATCTCCCCAACGGGGAGAAGGAATGAGCAGTTCTTC. The rearrangement joins TRBV19 to TRBJ2-1; perhaps TRBD2 as D (5 bases). The CDR3 consists of 16 residues. V was shortened by 3 bases and J by 7 bases, with 19 bases between the two germline ends. Germline CDR1 is LNHDA and CDR2 is SQIVND (reference sequence).

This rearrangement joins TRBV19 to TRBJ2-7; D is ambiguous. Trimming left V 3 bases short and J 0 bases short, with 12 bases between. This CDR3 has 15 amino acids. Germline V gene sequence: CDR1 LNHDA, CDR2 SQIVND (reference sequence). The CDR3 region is CASSIIWQDSYEQYF. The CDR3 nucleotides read TGTGCCAGTAGTATCATCTGGCAGGACTCCTACGAGCAGTACTTC.

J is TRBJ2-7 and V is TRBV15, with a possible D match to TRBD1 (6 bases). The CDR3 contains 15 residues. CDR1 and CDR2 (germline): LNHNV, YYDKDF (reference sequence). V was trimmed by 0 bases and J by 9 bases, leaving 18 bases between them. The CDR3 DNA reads TGTGCCACCAGCAGAGATCCTGGGACAAATTCCGCGCAGTACTTC. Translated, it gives CATSRDPGTNSAQYF.

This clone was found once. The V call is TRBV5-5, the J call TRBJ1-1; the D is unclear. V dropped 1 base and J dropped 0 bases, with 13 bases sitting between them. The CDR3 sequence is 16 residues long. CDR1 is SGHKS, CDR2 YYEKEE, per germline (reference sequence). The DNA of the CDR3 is TGTGCCAGCAGCTTGCGATTACCGGGGTTGAACACTGAAGCTTTCTTT. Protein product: CASSLRLPGLNTEAFF.

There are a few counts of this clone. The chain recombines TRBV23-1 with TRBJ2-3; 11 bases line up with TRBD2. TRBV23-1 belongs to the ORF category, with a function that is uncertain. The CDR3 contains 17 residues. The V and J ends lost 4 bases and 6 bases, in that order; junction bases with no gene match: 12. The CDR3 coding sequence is TGCGCCAGCAGTCGTACTAGCGGGAGTCGATCGGGGGATACGCAGTATTTT. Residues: CASSRTSGSRSGDTQYF.

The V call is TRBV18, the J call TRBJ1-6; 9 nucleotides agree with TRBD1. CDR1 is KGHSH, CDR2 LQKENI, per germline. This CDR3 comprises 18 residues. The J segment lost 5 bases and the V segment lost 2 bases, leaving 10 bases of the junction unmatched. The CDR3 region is CASSPKSARDRDNSPLHF. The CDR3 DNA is TGTGCCAGCTCACCAAAGTCAGCTCGGGACAGGGATAATTCACCCCTCCACTTT.

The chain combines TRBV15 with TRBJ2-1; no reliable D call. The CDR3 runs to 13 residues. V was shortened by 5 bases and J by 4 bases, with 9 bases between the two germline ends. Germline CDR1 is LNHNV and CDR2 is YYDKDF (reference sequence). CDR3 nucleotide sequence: TGTGCCACCAGCGGCAACAGATACAATGAGCAGTTCTTC. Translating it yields CATSGNRYNEQFF. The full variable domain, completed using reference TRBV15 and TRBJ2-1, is DAMVIQNPRYQVTQFGKPVTLSCSQTLNHNVMYWYQQKSSQAPKLLFHYYDKDFNNEADTPDNFQSRRPNTSFCFLDIRSPGLGDTAMYLCATSGNRYNEQFFGPGTRLTVL.

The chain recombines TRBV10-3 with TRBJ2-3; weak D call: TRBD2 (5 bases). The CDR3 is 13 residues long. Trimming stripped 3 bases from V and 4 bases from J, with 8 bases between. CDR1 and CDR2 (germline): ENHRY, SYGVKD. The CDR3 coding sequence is TGTGCCATCAGTGAAGGAGGCCCAGATACGCAGTATTTT. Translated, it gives CAISEGGPDTQYF.

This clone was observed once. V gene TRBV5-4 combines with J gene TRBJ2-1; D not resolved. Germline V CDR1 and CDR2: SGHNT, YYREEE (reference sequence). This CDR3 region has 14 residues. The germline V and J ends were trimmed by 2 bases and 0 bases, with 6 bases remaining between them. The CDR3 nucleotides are TGTGCCAGCAGCTTAAGCGTCTCCTACAATGAGCAGTTCTTC. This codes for CASSLSVSYNEQFF.

The CDR3 region is CASSIWGQGRNQPQHF. The CDR3 DNA follows: TGTGCCAGTAGTATATGGGGACAGGGCCGGAATCAGCCCCAGCATTTT. The chain links TRBV19 to TRBJ1-5; the match to TRBD1 covers 9 bases. This CDR3 is built from 16 residues. The J segment lost 4 bases and the V segment lost 2 bases, leaving 6 bases of the junction unmatched. Per germline, CDR1 LNHDA and CDR2 SQIVND (reference sequence).

CDR3 bases: TGTGCCAGTACCGACTTATCCGGGACAGACTCCTACAATGAGCAGTTCTTC. Its protein is CASTDLSGTDSYNEQFF. The chain joins TRBV19 to TRBJ2-1; TRBD1 agrees at 7 bases. The CDR3 covers 17 residues. With 7 bases clipped from V and 0 bases from J, the junction kept 12 bases outside the gene matches. Germline CDR1 and CDR2: LNHDA and SQIVND (reference sequence).

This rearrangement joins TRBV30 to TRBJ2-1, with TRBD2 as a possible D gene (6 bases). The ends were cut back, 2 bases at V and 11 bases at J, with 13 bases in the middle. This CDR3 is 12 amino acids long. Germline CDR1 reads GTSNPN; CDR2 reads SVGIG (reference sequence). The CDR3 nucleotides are TGTGCCTGGAGTCCTCGACTAGGGCAGCAGTTCTTC. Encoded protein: CAWSPRLGQQFF.

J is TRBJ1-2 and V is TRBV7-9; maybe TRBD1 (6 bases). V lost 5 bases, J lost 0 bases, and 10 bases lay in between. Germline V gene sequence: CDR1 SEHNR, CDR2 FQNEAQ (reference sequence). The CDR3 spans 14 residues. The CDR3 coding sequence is TGTGCCAGCAGCCGGGACACATCTAACTATGGCTACACCTTC. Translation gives CASSRDTSNYGYTF.

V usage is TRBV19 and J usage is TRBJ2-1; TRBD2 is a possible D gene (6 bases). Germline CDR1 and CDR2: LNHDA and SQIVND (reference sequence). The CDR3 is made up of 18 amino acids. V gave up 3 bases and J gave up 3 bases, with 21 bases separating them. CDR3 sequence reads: CASSILFRRLAIYNEQFF. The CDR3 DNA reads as TGTGCCAGTAGTATTTTATTTCGTAGGCTAGCGATCTACAATGAGCAGTTCTTC.

The chain's CDR3 is CSASASGQGNSPLHF. The CDR3 bases are TGCAGTGCTAGTGCCTCAGGGCAGGGGAATTCACCCCTCCACTTT. V gene TRBV20-1 combines with J gene TRBJ1-6; D is possibly TRBD1 (6 bases). Trimming took off 3 bases at V and 7 bases at J, with 16 bases between the two ends. CDR1 is DFQATT, CDR2 SNEGSKA, per germline (reference sequence). The CDR3 is 15 amino acids.

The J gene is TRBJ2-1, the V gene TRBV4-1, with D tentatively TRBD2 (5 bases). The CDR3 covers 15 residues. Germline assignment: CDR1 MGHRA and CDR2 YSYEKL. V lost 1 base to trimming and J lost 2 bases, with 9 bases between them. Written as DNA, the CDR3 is TGCGCCAGCAGCCAAGCTAGCTACGCCTACAATGAGCAGTTCTTC. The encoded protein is CASSQASYAYNEQFF.

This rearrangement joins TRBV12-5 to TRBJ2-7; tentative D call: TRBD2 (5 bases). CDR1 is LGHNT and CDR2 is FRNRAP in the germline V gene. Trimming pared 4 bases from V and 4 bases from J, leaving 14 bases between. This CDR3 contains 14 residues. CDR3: CASGSRAGPYEQYF. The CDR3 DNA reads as TGTGCTAGTGGTTCCCGGGCGGGCCCATACGAGCAGTACTTC.

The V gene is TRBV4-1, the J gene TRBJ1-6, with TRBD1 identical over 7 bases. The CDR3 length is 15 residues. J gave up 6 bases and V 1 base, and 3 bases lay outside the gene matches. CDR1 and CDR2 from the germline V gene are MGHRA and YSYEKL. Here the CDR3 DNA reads TGCGCCAGCAGCCAAGGACAGGGCCTTAATTCACCCCTCCACTTT. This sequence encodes CASSQGQGLNSPLHF.

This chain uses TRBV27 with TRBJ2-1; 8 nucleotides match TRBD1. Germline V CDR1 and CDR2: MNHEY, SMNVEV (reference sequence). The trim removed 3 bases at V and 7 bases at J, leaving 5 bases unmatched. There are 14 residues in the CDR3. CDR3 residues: CASSLGQGANEQFF. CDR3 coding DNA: TGTGCCAGCAGTTTGGGGCAGGGGGCGAATGAGCAGTTCTTC.

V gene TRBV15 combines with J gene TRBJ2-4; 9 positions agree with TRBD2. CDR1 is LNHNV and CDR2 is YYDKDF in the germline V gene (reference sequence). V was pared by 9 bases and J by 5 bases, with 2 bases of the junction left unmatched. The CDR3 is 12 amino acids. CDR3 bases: TGTGCCACGCGGACTAGCGAAAACATTCAGTACTTC. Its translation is CATRTSENIQYF.